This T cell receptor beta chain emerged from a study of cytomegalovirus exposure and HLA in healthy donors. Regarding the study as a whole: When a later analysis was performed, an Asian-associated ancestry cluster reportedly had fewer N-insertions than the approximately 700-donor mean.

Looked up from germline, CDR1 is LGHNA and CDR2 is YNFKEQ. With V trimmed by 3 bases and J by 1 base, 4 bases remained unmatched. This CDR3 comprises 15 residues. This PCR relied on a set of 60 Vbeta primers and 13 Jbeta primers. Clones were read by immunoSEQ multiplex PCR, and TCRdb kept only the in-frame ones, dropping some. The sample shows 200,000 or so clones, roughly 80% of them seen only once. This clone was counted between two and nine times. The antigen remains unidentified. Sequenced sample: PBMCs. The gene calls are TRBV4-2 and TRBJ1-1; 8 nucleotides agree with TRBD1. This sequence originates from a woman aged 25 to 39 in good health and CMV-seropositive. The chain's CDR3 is CASSHPGTGNTEAFF. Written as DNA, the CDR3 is TGTGCCAGCAGCCACCCCGGGACAGGGAACACTGAAGCTTTCTTT.